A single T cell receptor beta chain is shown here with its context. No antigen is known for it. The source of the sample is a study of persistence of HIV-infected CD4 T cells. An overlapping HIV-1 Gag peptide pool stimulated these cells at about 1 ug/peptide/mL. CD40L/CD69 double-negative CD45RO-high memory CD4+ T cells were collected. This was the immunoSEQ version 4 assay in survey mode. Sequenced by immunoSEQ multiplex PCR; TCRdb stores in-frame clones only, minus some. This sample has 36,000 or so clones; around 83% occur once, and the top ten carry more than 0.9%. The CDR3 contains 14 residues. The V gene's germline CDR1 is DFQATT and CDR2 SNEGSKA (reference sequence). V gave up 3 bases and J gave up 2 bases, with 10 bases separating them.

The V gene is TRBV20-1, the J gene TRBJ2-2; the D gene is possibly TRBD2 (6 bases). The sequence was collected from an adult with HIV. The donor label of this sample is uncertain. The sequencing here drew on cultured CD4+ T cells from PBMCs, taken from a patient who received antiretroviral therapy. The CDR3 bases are TGCAGTGCTAGTCTAGCGCCTAACACCGGGGAGCTGTTTTTT. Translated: CSASLAPNTGELFF.